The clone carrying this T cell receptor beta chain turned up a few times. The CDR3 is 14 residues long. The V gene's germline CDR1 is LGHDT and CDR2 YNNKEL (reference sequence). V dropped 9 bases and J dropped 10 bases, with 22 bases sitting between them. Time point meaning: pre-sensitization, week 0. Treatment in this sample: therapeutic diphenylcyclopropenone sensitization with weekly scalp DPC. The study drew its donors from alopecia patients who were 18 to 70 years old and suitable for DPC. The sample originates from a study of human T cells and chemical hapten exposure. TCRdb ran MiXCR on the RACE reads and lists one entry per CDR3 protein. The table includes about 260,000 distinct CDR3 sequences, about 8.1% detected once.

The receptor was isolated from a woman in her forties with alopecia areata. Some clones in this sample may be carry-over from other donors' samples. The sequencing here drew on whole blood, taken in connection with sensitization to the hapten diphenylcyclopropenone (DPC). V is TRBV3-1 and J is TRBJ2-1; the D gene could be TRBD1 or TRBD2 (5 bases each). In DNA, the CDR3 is TGTGCCAGTCAACCCTCCGGGGCAGGGCGAGAGCAGTTCTTC. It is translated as CASQPSGAGREQFF.